The clone carrying this TCR beta chain has a handful of counts. The data originate from a study of T-cell memory formation after mild COVID-19. Overall study: TCR clusters were largely donor specific.

CDR1 is SGHTA, CDR2 FQGNSA, per germline. Trimming cost V 5 bases and J 0 bases, with 15 bases left between them. This CDR3 spans 16 amino acids. One entry per CDR3 protein results from TCRdb running MiXCR on the 5' RACE reads. The sample records 110,000 or so distinct CDR3 sequences, about a fifth being singletons. The receptor's source is a man aged 18 to 29 who had mild COVID-19 (a few samples of this study predate the infection). Cell type and time point are not known. This chain uses TRBV7-2 with TRBJ2-3; D might be TRBD1 (7 bases). Sequencing was carried out using PBMCs or a T cell subset sorted from them (not recorded which). CDR3 DNA sequence: TGTGCCAGCAGCCCACGACAGGGAGGAAGCACAGATACGCAGTATTTT. The encoded protein is CASSPRQGGSTDTQYF.